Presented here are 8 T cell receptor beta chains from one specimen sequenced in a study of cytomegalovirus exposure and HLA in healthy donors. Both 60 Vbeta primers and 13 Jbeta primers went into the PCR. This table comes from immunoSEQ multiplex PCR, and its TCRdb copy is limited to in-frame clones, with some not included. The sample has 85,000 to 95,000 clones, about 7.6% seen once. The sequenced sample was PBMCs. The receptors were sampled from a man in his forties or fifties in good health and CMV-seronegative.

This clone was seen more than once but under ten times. DNA of the CDR3: TGTGCCAGCAGGCCACTCACTAGGAGTCAAAGGACCCAGTACTTC. It is translated as CASRPLTRSQRTQYF. This chain links TRBV6-1 with TRBJ2-5; tentative D call: TRBD2 (5 bases). With 6 bases removed from V and 7 bases from J, the gap between germline ends came to 21 bases. The CDR3 has 15 residues. Germline CDR1 and CDR2: MNHNS and SASEGT.

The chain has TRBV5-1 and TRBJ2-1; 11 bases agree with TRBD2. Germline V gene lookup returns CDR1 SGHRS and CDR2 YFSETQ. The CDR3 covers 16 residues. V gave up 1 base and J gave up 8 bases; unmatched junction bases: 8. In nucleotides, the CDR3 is TGCGCCAGCAGCTTGCTTAGCGGGGGGGCTCAAGATGAGCAGTTCTTC. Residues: CASSLLSGGAQDEQFF.

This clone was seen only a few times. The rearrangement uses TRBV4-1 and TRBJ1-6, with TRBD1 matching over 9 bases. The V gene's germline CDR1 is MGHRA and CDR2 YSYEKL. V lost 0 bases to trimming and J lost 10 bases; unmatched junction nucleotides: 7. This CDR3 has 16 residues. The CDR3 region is CASSQETGQGGSPLHF. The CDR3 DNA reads TGCGCCAGCAGCCAAGAAACGGGACAGGGTGGATCACCCCTCCACTTT.

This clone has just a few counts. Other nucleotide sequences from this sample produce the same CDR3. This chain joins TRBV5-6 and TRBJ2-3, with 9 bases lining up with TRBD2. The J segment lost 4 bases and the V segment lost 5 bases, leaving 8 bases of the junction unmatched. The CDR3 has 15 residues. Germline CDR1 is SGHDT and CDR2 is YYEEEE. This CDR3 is CASRRPGLASDTQYF. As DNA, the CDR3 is TGTGCCAGCAGGCGTCCGGGACTAGCATCAGATACGCAGTATTTT.

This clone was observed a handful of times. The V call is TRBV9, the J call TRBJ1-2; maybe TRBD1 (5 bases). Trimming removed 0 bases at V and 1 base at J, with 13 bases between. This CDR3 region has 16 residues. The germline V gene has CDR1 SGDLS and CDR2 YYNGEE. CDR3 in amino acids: CASSVAPGQFNYGYTF. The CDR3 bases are TGTGCCAGCAGCGTAGCCCCCGGACAATTTAACTATGGCTACACCTTC. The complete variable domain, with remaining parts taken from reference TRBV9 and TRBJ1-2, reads DSGVTQTPKHLITATGQRVTLRCSPRSGDLSVYWYQQSLDQGLQFLIQYYNGEERAKGNILERFSAQQFPDLHSELNLSSLELGDSALYFCASSVAPGQFNYGYTFGSGTRLTVV.

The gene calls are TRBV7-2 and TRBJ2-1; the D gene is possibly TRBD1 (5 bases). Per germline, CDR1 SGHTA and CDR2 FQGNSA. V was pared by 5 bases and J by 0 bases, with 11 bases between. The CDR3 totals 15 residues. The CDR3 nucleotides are TGTGCCAGCAGCAACCTAGGGGCCTCCTACAATGAGCAGTTCTTC. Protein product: CASSNLGASYNEQFF.

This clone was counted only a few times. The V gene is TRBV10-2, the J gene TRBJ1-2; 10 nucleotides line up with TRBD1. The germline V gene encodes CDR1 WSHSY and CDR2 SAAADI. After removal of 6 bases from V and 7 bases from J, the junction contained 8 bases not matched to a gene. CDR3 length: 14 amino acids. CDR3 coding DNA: TGCGCCAGCAGGGACGTTGGACAGGGGGTTGGCTACACCTTC. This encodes CASRDVGQGVGYTF.

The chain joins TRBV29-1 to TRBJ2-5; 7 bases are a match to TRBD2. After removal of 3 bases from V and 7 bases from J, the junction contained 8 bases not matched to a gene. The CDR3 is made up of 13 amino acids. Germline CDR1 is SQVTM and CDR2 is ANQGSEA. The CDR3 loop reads CSVEPEGGVTQYF. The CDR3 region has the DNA TGCAGCGTTGAGCCAGAGGGAGGGGTGACCCAGTACTTC.